Listed below are T cell receptor beta chains from one sample, sequenced in a study of OX40 agonist ivuxolimab in advanced cancers. The assay was immunoSEQ multiplex PCR, and TCRdb's table has in-frame clones only and misses some. Of about 82,000 clones in the sample, over 80% were seen once. This material consisted of CD4+ or CD8+ T cells sorted from blood, taken in a trial of the OX40 agonist ivuxolimab. These receptors came from an adult with an advanced solid tumor such as melanoma, head and neck, liver or kidney cancer. Both conserved end residues are part of each CDR3. The D gene is left open where the match is weak. The size field is filled for only some rows; it gives once, few, many or a size class.

abundance: .; j_gene: TRBJ2-1; v_gene: TRBV4-3; d_gene: TRBD2; CDR3nt: TGCGCCAGCAGCCACCGACCGGGACTAGCGGAGGACAATGAGCAGTTCTTC; CDR3aa: CASSHRPGLAEDNEQFF
abundance: once; j_gene: TRBJ1-5; v_gene: TRBV7-8; d_gene: TRBD1; CDR3nt: TGTGCCAGCAGCTTACTGACAGGGAGCAATCAGCCCCAGCATTTT; CDR3aa: CASSLLTGSNQPQHF
abundance: .; j_gene: TRBJ2-7; v_gene: TRBV30; d_gene: TRBD2; CDR3nt: TGTGCCTGGAGTGTATCTAGCGGCGCCTACGAGCAGTACTTC; CDR3aa: CAWSVSSGAYEQYF
abundance: .; j_gene: TRBJ2-5; v_gene: TRBV5-5; d_gene: .; CDR3nt: TGTGCCAGCACTGAGACAGGCACAATGGGGGAGACCCAGTACTTC; CDR3aa: CASTETGTMGETQYF
abundance: .; j_gene: TRBJ1-2; v_gene: TRBV5-6; d_gene: .; CDR3nt: TGTGCCAGCAGCTCCGGGGCGGGGGGCTACACCTTC; CDR3aa: CASSSGAGGYTF
abundance: once; j_gene: TRBJ2-1; v_gene: TRBV27; d_gene: TRBD1; CDR3nt: TGTGCCAGCAGGAAAGACAGGGTCGCCTACAATGAGCAGTTCTTC; CDR3aa: CASRKDRVAYNEQFF
abundance: .; j_gene: TRBJ2-7; v_gene: TRBV2; d_gene: .; CDR3nt: TGTGCCAGCAGTGAGGGCAGGAGCTCCTACGAGCAGTACTTC; CDR3aa: CASSEGRSSYEQYF
abundance: once; j_gene: TRBJ2-7; v_gene: TRBV5-4; d_gene: TRBD1; CDR3nt: TGTGCCAGCAGCCCACAGGGGGCCTACGAGCAGTACTTC; CDR3aa: CASSPQGAYEQYF
abundance: .; j_gene: TRBJ2-7; v_gene: TRBV13; d_gene: .; CDR3nt: TGTGCCAGCAGCTTACCAGACCTAGGACGGAGCGAGCAGTACTTC; CDR3aa: CASSLPDLGRSEQYF
abundance: once; j_gene: TRBJ1-2; v_gene: TRBV5-4; d_gene: TRBD1; CDR3nt: TGTGCCAGCAGCTGGGGACAGGATGCATGGGGCTACACCTTC; CDR3aa: CASSWGQDAWGYTF
abundance: .; j_gene: TRBJ1-2; v_gene: TRBV6-5; d_gene: .; CDR3nt: TGTGCCAGCAGTTACTCGACGGGGCACGGCTACACCTTC; CDR3aa: CASSYSTGHGYTF
abundance: .; j_gene: TRBJ1-1; v_gene: TRBV7-9; d_gene: .; CDR3nt: TGTGCCTTCGACAAAATGAACACTGAAGCTTTCTTT; CDR3aa: CAFDKMNTEAFF
abundance: .; j_gene: TRBJ2-7; v_gene: TRBV2; d_gene: .; CDR3nt: TGTGCCACCGACCGGTCAGGGGTTAGCTCCTACGAGCAGTACTTC; CDR3aa: CATDRSGVSSYEQYF
abundance: few; j_gene: TRBJ1-5; v_gene: TRBV2; d_gene: .; CDR3nt: TGTGCCAGCAGTGACGGACAGAATCAGCCCCAGCATTTT; CDR3aa: CASSDGQNQPQHF
abundance: .; j_gene: TRBJ1-1; v_gene: TRBV7-8; d_gene: .; CDR3nt: TGTGCCAGCAGCTTGGGTCAGGGTGAAGCTTTCTTT; CDR3aa: CASSLGQGEAFF
abundance: .; j_gene: TRBJ2-2; v_gene: TRBV6-6; d_gene: .; CDR3nt: TGTGCCAGCAGTTACTCTTCAGGGTGGGACGGGGAGCTGTTTTTT; CDR3aa: CASSYSSGWDGELFF
abundance: once; j_gene: TRBJ2-7; v_gene: TRBV7-9; d_gene: .; CDR3nt: TGTGCCAGCACCGGATCCCAGAGCTCCTACGAGCAGTACTTC; CDR3aa: CASTGSQSSYEQYF
abundance: .; j_gene: TRBJ2-7; v_gene: TRBV7-2; d_gene: TRBD1; CDR3nt: TGTGCCAGCAGCTTAGCGGTTCAGGGGGCCGTTTCCTACGAGCAGTACTTC; CDR3aa: CASSLAVQGAVSYEQYF
abundance: .; j_gene: TRBJ1-1; v_gene: TRBV13; d_gene: TRBD1; CDR3nt: TGTGCCAGCAGCGCACAGGGGGCGCAGCCCGAAGCTTTCTTT; CDR3aa: CASSAQGAQPEAFF
abundance: .; j_gene: TRBJ2-1; v_gene: TRBV5-5; d_gene: .; CDR3nt: TGTGCCAGCAGCTTCCGGTACAATGAGCAGTTCTTC; CDR3aa: CASSFRYNEQFF
abundance: .; j_gene: TRBJ2-7; v_gene: TRBV11-2; d_gene: .; CDR3nt: TGTGCCAGCAGCTTAGGAACCGGAACCTACGAGCAGTACTTC; CDR3aa: CASSLGTGTYEQYF
abundance: .; j_gene: TRBJ1-6; v_gene: TRBV19; d_gene: .; CDR3nt: TGTGCCAGTAGTATAGATCTGAGCTCCTATAATTCACCCCTCCACTTT; CDR3aa: CASSIDLSSYNSPLHF
abundance: .; j_gene: TRBJ2-1; v_gene: TRBV6-4; d_gene: .; CDR3nt: TGTGCCAGCAGTGAAGGACCCCGCTCCTACAATGAGCAGTTCTTC; CDR3aa: CASSEGPRSYNEQFF
abundance: .; j_gene: TRBJ2-2; v_gene: TRBV5-1; d_gene: .; CDR3nt: TGCGCCAGCAGCTACGGTCCGGGACACGGAATGAACACCGGGGAGCTGTTTTTT; CDR3aa: CASSYGPGHGMNTGELFF
abundance: once; j_gene: TRBJ1-2; v_gene: TRBV6-6; d_gene: TRBD1; CDR3nt: TGTGCCAGCACCTTCTGGACAGGCCTTAACTATGGCTACACCTTC; CDR3aa: CASTFWTGLNYGYTF
abundance: .; j_gene: TRBJ2-5; v_gene: TRBV27; d_gene: TRBD1; CDR3nt: TGTGCCAGCAGTTTATGGGGGACAGGGGGAGAGACCCAGTACTTC; CDR3aa: CASSLWGTGGETQYF
abundance: .; j_gene: TRBJ2-7; v_gene: TRBV27; d_gene: .; CDR3nt: TGTGCCAGCAGTTTATCCTATGGGACTCGATCCTACGAGCAGTACTTC; CDR3aa: CASSLSYGTRSYEQYF
abundance: .; j_gene: TRBJ2-7; v_gene: TRBV11-2; d_gene: .; CDR3nt: TGTGCCAGCAGCTTAGCCCAGTTCAACGAGCAGTACTTC; CDR3aa: CASSLAQFNEQYF
abundance: .; j_gene: TRBJ1-1; v_gene: TRBV27; d_gene: .; CDR3nt: TGTGCCAGCAGCATAGGGGGAACGAACACTGAAGCTTTCTTT; CDR3aa: CASSIGGTNTEAFF
abundance: .; j_gene: TRBJ2-3; v_gene: TRBV7-3; d_gene: TRBD2; CDR3nt: TGTGCCAGCAGCTTATTTGCGGGGGGCGGAGATACGCAGTATTTT; CDR3aa: CASSLFAGGGDTQYF
abundance: .; j_gene: TRBJ2-4; v_gene: TRBV28; d_gene: .; CDR3nt: TGTGCCAGCAGACGAAGTCGGACAGGAGGGGGGCACCTAGCCAAAAACATTCAGTACTTC; CDR3aa: CASRRSRTGGGHLAKNIQYF
abundance: .; j_gene: TRBJ1-2; v_gene: TRBV12-5; d_gene: .; CDR3nt: TGTGCTAGTGGTTTAGACAGGAGGGGACTAAATGGCTACACCTTC; CDR3aa: CASGLDRRGLNGYTF
abundance: .; j_gene: TRBJ2-7; v_gene: TRBV30; d_gene: .; CDR3nt: TGTGCCTGGAGTCCCCGCCCCTACGAGCAGTACTTC; CDR3aa: CAWSPRPYEQYF
abundance: .; j_gene: TRBJ2-1; v_gene: TRBV6-5; d_gene: .; CDR3nt: TGTGCCAGCAGTTACGGGCCCAATGAGCAGTTCTTC; CDR3aa: CASSYGPNEQFF
abundance: once; j_gene: TRBJ1-3; v_gene: TRBV27; d_gene: .; CDR3nt: TGTGCCAGCAGTTCGGGAATCTCTGGAAACACCATATATTTT; CDR3aa: CASSSGISGNTIYF
abundance: .; j_gene: TRBJ2-7; v_gene: TRBV27; d_gene: .; CDR3nt: TGTGCCAGCAGTTTATCGGAGGGCTCCTACGAGCAGTACTTC; CDR3aa: CASSLSEGSYEQYF
abundance: .; j_gene: TRBJ1-1; v_gene: TRBV27; d_gene: .; CDR3nt: TGTGCCAGCAGATATCTTTTGAACACTGAAGCTTTCTTT; CDR3aa: CASRYLLNTEAFF
abundance: .; j_gene: TRBJ2-5; v_gene: TRBV4-3; d_gene: TRBD2; CDR3nt: TGCGCCAGCAGCCAAACTCCGGACGGGCTAGCGGGGATCGGACAGACCCAGTACTTC; CDR3aa: CASSQTPDGLAGIGQTQYF
abundance: .; j_gene: TRBJ2-1; v_gene: TRBV5-1; d_gene: .; CDR3nt: TGCGCCAGCAGCTATGATAGACTAGCCTACAATGAGCAGTTCTTC; CDR3aa: CASSYDRLAYNEQFF
abundance: .; j_gene: TRBJ2-3; v_gene: TRBV7-6; d_gene: TRBD2; CDR3nt: TGTGCCAGCAGCCCTCGACTAGCGGGGAGCACAGATACGCAGTATTTT; CDR3aa: CASSPRLAGSTDTQYF
abundance: .; j_gene: TRBJ1-2; v_gene: TRBV11-1; d_gene: .; CDR3nt: TGTGCCAGCAGCCCCGGGCCGGACACCGATGGCTACACCTTC; CDR3aa: CASSPGPDTDGYTF
abundance: .; j_gene: TRBJ2-7; v_gene: TRBV19; d_gene: TRBD1; CDR3nt: TGTGCCAGTAGTATTTTGACAGGGGGTCCCTACGAGCAGTACTTC; CDR3aa: CASSILTGGPYEQYF
abundance: .; j_gene: TRBJ2-7; v_gene: TRBV5-6; d_gene: .; CDR3nt: TGTGCCAGCAGCAAAGGACAGTCTTCCTACGAGCAGTACTTC; CDR3aa: CASSKGQSSYEQYF
abundance: .; j_gene: TRBJ2-7; v_gene: TRBV7-6; d_gene: .; CDR3nt: TGTGCCAGCAGCTTGAGGGGGATCTCCTACGAGCAGTACTTC; CDR3aa: CASSLRGISYEQYF
abundance: .; j_gene: TRBJ2-6; v_gene: TRBV29-1; d_gene: .; CDR3nt: TGCAGCGTTGAAGATTTTCCTCCACAGGGTACGGCTGGGGCCAACGTCCTGACTTTC; CDR3aa: CSVEDFPPQGTAGANVLTF
abundance: .; j_gene: TRBJ1-4; v_gene: TRBV5-6; d_gene: .; CDR3nt: TGTGCCAGCAGCTTAGGGGCGGAACTGTTTTTT; CDR3aa: CASSLGAELFF
abundance: .; j_gene: TRBJ2-2; v_gene: TRBV9; d_gene: .; CDR3nt: TGTGCCAGCAGCGTGGGGAACACCGGGGAGCTGTTTTTT; CDR3aa: CASSVGNTGELFF
abundance: .; j_gene: TRBJ1-5; v_gene: TRBV7-8; d_gene: .; CDR3nt: TGTGCCAGCAGCATAGAGTGGGGAAGCAATCAGCCCCAGCATTTT; CDR3aa: CASSIEWGSNQPQHF
abundance: .; j_gene: TRBJ1-1; v_gene: TRBV10-1; d_gene: .; CDR3nt: TGCGCCAGCAGTGAGTCGACAGAGGTTGACACTGAAGCTTTCTTT; CDR3aa: CASSESTEVDTEAFF
abundance: once; j_gene: TRBJ2-3; v_gene: TRBV9; d_gene: .; CDR3nt: TGTGCCAGCAGCGTAGCCGGGCGGGATACGCAGTATTTT; CDR3aa: CASSVAGRDTQYF
abundance: .; j_gene: TRBJ1-2; v_gene: TRBV2; d_gene: .; CDR3nt: TGTGCCAGCAACCCCCGGGGGTATGGCTACACCTTC; CDR3aa: CASNPRGYGYTF
abundance: .; j_gene: TRBJ1-4; v_gene: TRBV15; d_gene: TRBD1; CDR3nt: TGTGCCACCAGCGGGGGACAGGGTGGTGAAAAACTGTTTTTT; CDR3aa: CATSGGQGGEKLFF
abundance: .; j_gene: TRBJ1-1; v_gene: TRBV19; d_gene: .; CDR3nt: TGTGCCAGTAGCGCCGGGTTTGTAGTTGAAGCTTTCTTT; CDR3aa: CASSAGFVVEAFF
abundance: .; j_gene: TRBJ2-2; v_gene: TRBV7-9; d_gene: .; CDR3nt: TGTGCCAGCAGCTTAAAAGTCACCGGGGAGCTGTTTTTT; CDR3aa: CASSLKVTGELFF
abundance: .; j_gene: TRBJ2-1; v_gene: TRBV14; d_gene: .; CDR3nt: TGTGCCAGCAGCCCCCCTGGTGGTTACAATGAGCAGTTCTTC; CDR3aa: CASSPPGGYNEQFF
abundance: .; j_gene: TRBJ2-3; v_gene: TRBV7-9; d_gene: .; CDR3nt: TGTGCCAGCAGCTTGAGGGGTTTGGATACGCAGTATTTT; CDR3aa: CASSLRGLDTQYF
abundance: .; j_gene: TRBJ2-1; v_gene: TRBV7-9; d_gene: .; CDR3nt: TGTGCCAGCAGCTTAGTATTCAATGAGCAGTTCTTC; CDR3aa: CASSLVFNEQFF
abundance: .; j_gene: TRBJ2-7; v_gene: TRBV5-4; d_gene: .; CDR3nt: TGTGCCAGCAGCCGTGGGGCAGAGACGGGGGAGCAGTACTTC; CDR3aa: CASSRGAETGEQYF
abundance: .; j_gene: TRBJ1-1; v_gene: TRBV14; d_gene: .; CDR3nt: TGTGCCAGCAGCCAAGCGGGAAGATGGACTGAAGCTTTCTTT; CDR3aa: CASSQAGRWTEAFF
abundance: .; j_gene: TRBJ2-3; v_gene: TRBV4-2; d_gene: .; CDR3nt: TGTGCCAGCAGCCCCCCGACAACAGATACGCAGTATTTT; CDR3aa: CASSPPTTDTQYF